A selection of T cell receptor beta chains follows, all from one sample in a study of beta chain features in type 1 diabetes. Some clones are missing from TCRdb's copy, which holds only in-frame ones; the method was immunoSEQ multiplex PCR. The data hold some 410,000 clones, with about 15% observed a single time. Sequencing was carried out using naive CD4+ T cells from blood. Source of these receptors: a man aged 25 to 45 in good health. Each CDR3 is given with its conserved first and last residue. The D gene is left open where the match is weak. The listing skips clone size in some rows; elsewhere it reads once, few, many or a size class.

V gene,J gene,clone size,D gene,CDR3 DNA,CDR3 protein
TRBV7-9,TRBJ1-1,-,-,TGTGCCAGCAGCTTAGGCCAATCGCCTAAAGCTTTCTTT,CASSLGQSPKAFF
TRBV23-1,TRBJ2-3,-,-,TGCGCCAGCAGTCAGCCCTGCCGGAGTAGGGACACAGATACGCAGTATTTT,CASSQPCRSRDTDTQYF
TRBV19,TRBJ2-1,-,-,TGTGCCAGTAGTCGCGGGACAAGAGCCTACAATGAGCAGTTCTTC,CASSRGTRAYNEQFF
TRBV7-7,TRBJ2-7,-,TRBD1,TGTGCCAGCAGCCCGGACAGGGGCTACGAGCAGTACTTC,CASSPDRGYEQYF
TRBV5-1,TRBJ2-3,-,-,TGCGCCAGCAGCTTGGAAGGGTATAGCACAGATACGCAGTATTTT,CASSLEGYSTDTQYF
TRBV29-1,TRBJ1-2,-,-,TGCAGCGTTGAAGCGTCGGGGACAACTTTGAACTATGGCTACACCTTC,CSVEASGTTLNYGYTF
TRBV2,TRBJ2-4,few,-,TGTGCCAGCAGTGAACAGGTTCTCTTAGCCAAAAACATTCAGTACTTC,CASSEQVLLAKNIQYF
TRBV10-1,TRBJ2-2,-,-,TGCGCCAGCAGTGAGTTGTCCATCCCCGGGGAGCTGTTTTTT,CASSELSIPGELFF
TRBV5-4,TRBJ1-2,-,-,TGTGCCAGCAGCTTACCAGGTTCCCGTGGCTACACCTTC,CASSLPGSRGYTF
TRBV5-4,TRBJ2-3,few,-,TGTGCCAGCAGCTCCTTCACAGATACGCAGTATTTT,CASSSFTDTQYF
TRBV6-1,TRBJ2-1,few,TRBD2,TGTGCCAGCAGTGAGATGCTAGCGGGAGTAGGTGAGCAGTTCTTC,CASSEMLAGVGEQFF
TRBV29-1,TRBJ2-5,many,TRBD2,TGCAGCGTTGAGCTAGCGGGAGGGCCTAAGAAAGAGACCCAGTACTTC,CSVELAGGPKKETQYF
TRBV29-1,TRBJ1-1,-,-,TGCAGCGTTGCAAGGGGCAGGGGGAACACTGAAGCTTTCTTT,CSVARGRGNTEAFF
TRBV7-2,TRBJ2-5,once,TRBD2,TGTGCCAGCAGCCCTAGACTAGCGGGGGGAATGCAAGAGACCCAGTACTTC,CASSPRLAGGMQETQYF
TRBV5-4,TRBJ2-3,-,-,TGTGCCAGCAGCTTGGACGGGACCTCGACAGATACGCAGTATTTT,CASSLDGTSTDTQYF
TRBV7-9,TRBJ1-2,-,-,TGTGCCAGCAGCTTGGAGACCTCTGGCTACACCTTC,CASSLETSGYTF
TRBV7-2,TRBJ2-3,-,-,TGTGCCAGCAGCTTAAAGCGGCACAGCCCTAGCACAGATACGCAGTATTTT,CASSLKRHSPSTDTQYF
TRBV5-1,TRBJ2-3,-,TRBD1,TGCGCCAGCAGCTTGGAAGGGGGCCGACTTACAGATACGCAGTATTTT,CASSLEGGRLTDTQYF
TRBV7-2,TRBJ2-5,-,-,TGTGCCAGCAGCATGGGGAGAGAGGAGACCCAGTACTTC,CASSMGREETQYF
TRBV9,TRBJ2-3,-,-,TGTGCCAGCAGCGTAGCGGGGGGACAGGCAGATACGCAGTATTTT,CASSVAGGQADTQYF
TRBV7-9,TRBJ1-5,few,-,TGTGCCAGCAGCCCCCCCGGAGGCATTCAGCCCCAGCATTTT,CASSPPGGIQPQHF
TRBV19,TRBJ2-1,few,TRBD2,TGTGCCAGTAGTATAGACCGGACTAGCGGGCAGTACAATGAGCAGTTCTTC,CASSIDRTSGQYNEQFF
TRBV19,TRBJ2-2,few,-,TGTGCCAGTAGTGCGTTAGTGGAGCTGTTTTTT,CASSALVELFF
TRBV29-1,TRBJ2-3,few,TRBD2,TGCAGCGGTACCGGGGGGGCGGGCACAGATACGCAGTATTTT,CSGTGGAGTDTQYF
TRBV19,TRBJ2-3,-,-,TGTGCCAGTAGTACAACAGGAAGCCTAAACACAGATACGCAGTATTTT,CASSTTGSLNTDTQYF
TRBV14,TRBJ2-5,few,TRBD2,TGTGCCAGCAGCAAGCGGGGGGGCCCGGAGACCCAGTACTTC,CASSKRGGPETQYF
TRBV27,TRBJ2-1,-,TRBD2,TGTGCCAGCAGTCCACGATGGCTAGCGGGAGGAAATGAGCAGTTCTTC,CASSPRWLAGGNEQFF
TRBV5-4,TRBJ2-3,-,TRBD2,TGTGCCAGCAGCTTACGACTAGCGGGAGTTCTAGATACGCAGTATTTT,CASSLRLAGVLDTQYF
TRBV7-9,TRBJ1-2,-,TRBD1,TGTGCCAGCAGCATACTATTCTCAGGGGGCTTCTATGGCTACACCTTC,CASSILFSGGFYGYTF
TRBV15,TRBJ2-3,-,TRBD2,TGTGCCACTTCTCAGCGCCTAGCGGGAGTTGTGGATACGCAGTATTTT,CATSQRLAGVVDTQYF
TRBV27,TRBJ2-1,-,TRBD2,TGTGCCAGCAGACTGCAAGCGGGAGTTTTGTACAATGAGCAGTTCTTC,CASRLQAGVLYNEQFF
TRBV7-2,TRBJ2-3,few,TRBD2,TGTGCCAGCAGCTTGGTAGGACGGGGGGGCCGGGATACGCAGTATTTT,CASSLVGRGGRDTQYF
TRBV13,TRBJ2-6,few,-,TGTGCCAGCCATCTTTTTTCAGGGACTGGGGCCAACGTCCTGACTTTC,CASHLFSGTGANVLTF
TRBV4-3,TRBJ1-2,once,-,TGCGCCAGCAGCCAAGATCACGTCTGGGGCTACACCTTC,CASSQDHVWGYTF
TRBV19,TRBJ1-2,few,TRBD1,TGTGCCAGCCTCGCGGGACAGGGGGCCTATGGCTACACCTTC,CASLAGQGAYGYTF
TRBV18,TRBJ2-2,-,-,TGTGCCAGCTTACACAGGCTCACCGGGGAGCTGTTTTTT,CASLHRLTGELFF
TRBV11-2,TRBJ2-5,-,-,TGTGCCAGCAGCTTTCGGGGGGCCCAAGAGACCCAGTACTTC,CASSFRGAQETQYF
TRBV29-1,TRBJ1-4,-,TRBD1,TGCAGCGTCTCGGGACAGGGGGCGCGGGGTGAAAAACTGTTTTTT,CSVSGQGARGEKLFF
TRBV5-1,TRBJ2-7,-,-,TGCGCCAGCAGCTTGTTTGACGGGGAGTCCTACGAGCAGTACTTC,CASSLFDGESYEQYF
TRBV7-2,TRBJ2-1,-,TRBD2,TGTGCCAGCAGATCCGGGACTAGATCGTTTGAGCAGTTCTTC,CASRSGTRSFEQFF
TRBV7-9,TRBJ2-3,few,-,TGTGCCAGCAGCACTAGCACAGATACGCAGTATTTT,CASSTSTDTQYF
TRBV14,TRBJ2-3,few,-,TGTGCCAGCAGCCAGGCCCAGCGAAGGGGCGGTGATACGCAGTATTTT,CASSQAQRRGGDTQYF
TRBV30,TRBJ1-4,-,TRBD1,TGTGCCTGGAGTGGGACAGGGGTGGGAAAACTGTTTTTT,CAWSGTGVGKLFF
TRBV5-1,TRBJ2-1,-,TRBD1,TGCGCCAGCAGCACCATGGACAGGGTAGACAATGAGCAGTTCTTC,CASSTMDRVDNEQFF
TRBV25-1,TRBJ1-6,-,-,TGTGCCAGCAGTTTACGGCCCAATTCACCCCTCCACTTT,CASSLRPNSPLHF
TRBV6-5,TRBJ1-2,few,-,TGTGCCAGCAGTTCAGCAGGCCCCTATGGCTACACCTTC,CASSSAGPYGYTF
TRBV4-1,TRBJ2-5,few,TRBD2,TGCGCCAGCAGCGCACCCACTAGCGGGAGGGAGACCCAGTACTTC,CASSAPTSGRETQYF